This TCR beta chain was sequenced during a study of cytomegalovirus exposure and HLA in healthy donors. Findings of the study overall: Sequencing had likely introduced a cluster of highly shared sequence variants as an artifact. The CMV antigen specificity of a few CMV-associated chains was confirmed through in vitro analysis. The study designated 150 to 200 TCR beta chains cytomegalovirus-associated.

Both 60 Vbeta primers and 13 Jbeta primers went into the PCR. Original processing methods: Per a later analysis, the number of unique TCR beta chains was 75 million to 90 million, of which 8.5 million to 11 million were shared. Repertoires were generated with immunoSEQ multiplex PCR, while TCRdb's copy carries only in-frame clones and drops some. That table supplies the V and J calls and clone size; D and trimming were determined from the DNA. The data contain 140,000 to 150,000 clones, approximately 78% of them singletons. CDR3 length: 17 amino acids. V trimming: 4 bases; J trimming: 0 bases; junction bases outside the gene matches: 6. Germline V gene lookup returns CDR1 LNHNV and CDR2 YYDKDF (reference sequence). A remark on this clone: Antigen unknown.

The sequencing sample was made of PBMCs. The TCR originated in a woman aged 40 to 50 in good health and CMV-seropositive. The chain couples TRBV15 to TRBJ2-6, with TRBD2 matching 7 bases. Here the CDR3 DNA reads TGTGCCACCAGCATAGGGACTAATCCCTCTGGGGCCAACGTCCTGACTTTC. Protein product: CATSIGTNPSGANVLTF.